The clone carrying this TCR beta chain was observed once. Its specificity is not known. These data are taken from a study of T cell responses to AZD1222 COVID-19 vaccine. Overall study findings and caveats: Unmutated variant regions are reportedly targeted by nearly half of spike-specific TCRs.

Only in-frame clones appear in the TCRdb table, and some are missing; sequencing was by immunoSEQ multiplex PCR. The table lists about 150,000 clones, 80% to 90% of them singletons. Per germline, CDR1 GTSNPN and CDR2 SVGIG (reference sequence). This CDR3 has 15 amino acids. With 3 bases removed from V and 0 bases from J, the gap between germline ends came to 12 bases. The chain combines TRBV30 with TRBJ1-3, with a tentative D call TRBD1 (5 bases). Sample: peripheral blood, taken on day 0 of MenACWY control vaccination. The receptor comes from an adult in good health. The DNA of the CDR3 is TGTGCCTGGAGACAGGTGACCCCCTCTGGAAACACCATATATTTT. This sequence encodes CAWRQVTPSGNTIYF.